This TCR beta chain came from a study of graft-versus-host responses after intestinal transplantation. At the level of the study: Among the recipients, transplants were multivisceral, liver-intestinal, or isolated intestinal.

Notes on this clone: No antigen is known for it.

J lost 3 bases, V lost 2 bases, and 1 base had no gene match. The V gene's germline CDR1 is MNHEY and CDR2 SMNVEV (reference sequence). This CDR3 is built from 14 residues. Assay: immunoSEQ multiplex PCR; the TCRdb copy retains only in-frame clones and omits some. The sample records some 86,000 clones, over 80% being singletons. This chain uses TRBV27 with TRBJ1-1, with TRBD1 matching 9 bases. The sample here was unstimulated CD8+ T cells sorted from spleen or lymph node cells, taken before intestinal transplant. This TCR was recovered from a human donor who received an intestinal transplant. The CDR3 nucleotides are TGTGCCAGCAGTTTAGACAGGGGGGACACTGAAGCTTTCTTT. Its protein product is CASSLDRGDTEAFF.